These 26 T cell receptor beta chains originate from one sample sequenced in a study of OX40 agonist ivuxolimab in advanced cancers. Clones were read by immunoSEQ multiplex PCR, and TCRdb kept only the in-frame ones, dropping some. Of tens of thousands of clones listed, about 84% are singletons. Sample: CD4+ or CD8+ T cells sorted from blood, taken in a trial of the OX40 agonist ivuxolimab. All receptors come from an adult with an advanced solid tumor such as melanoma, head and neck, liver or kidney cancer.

In nucleotides, the CDR3 is TGTGCCAGCAGCGGCGGGATCTTAGATATTGATACGCAGTATTTT. Translation: CASSGGILDIDTQYF. The chain uses TRBV13 and TRBJ2-3, with D perhaps TRBD2 (6 bases). V dropped 5 bases and J dropped 6 bases, with 18 bases sitting between them. Germline CDR1 and CDR2: PRHDT and FYEKMQ (reference sequence). The CDR3 consists of 15 residues.

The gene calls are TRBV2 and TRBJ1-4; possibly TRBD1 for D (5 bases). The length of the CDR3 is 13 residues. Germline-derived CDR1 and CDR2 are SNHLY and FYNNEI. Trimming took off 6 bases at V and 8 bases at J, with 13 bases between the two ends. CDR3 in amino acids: CASRLGAGEKLFF. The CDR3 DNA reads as TGTGCCAGCAGGTTAGGGGCGGGAGAAAAACTGTTTTTT.

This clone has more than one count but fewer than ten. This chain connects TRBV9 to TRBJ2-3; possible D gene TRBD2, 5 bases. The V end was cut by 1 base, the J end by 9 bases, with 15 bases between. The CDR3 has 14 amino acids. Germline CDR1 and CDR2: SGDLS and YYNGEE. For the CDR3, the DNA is TGTGCCAGCAGCGTAAACGTAGCGCCCCAGACGCAGTATTTT. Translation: CASSVNVAPQTQYF.

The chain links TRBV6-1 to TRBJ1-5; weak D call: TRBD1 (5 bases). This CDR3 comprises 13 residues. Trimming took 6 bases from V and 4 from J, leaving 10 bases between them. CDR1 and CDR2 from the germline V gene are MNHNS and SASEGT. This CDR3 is CASRQGGNQPQHF. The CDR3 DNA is TGTGCCAGCAGGCAGGGAGGGAATCAGCCCCAGCATTTT.

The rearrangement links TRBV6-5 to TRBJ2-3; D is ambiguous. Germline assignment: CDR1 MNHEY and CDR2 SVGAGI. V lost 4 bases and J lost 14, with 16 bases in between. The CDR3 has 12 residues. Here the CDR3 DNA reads TGTGCCAGCAGTTCCCGGACGGACCGCCGGTATTTT. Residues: CASSSRTDRRYF.

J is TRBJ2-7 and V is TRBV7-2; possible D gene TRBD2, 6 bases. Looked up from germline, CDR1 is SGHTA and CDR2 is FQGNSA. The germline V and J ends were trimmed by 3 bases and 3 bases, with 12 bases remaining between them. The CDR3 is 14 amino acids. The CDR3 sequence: CASSFSGANYEQYF. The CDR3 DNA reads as TGTGCCAGCAGCTTTTCGGGAGCGAACTACGAGCAGTACTTC.

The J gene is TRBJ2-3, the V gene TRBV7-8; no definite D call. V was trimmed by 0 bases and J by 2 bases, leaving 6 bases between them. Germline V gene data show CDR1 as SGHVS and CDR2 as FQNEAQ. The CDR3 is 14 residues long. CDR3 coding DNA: TGTGCCAGCAGCTTAGCGCCGACCACAGATACGCAGTATTTT. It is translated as CASSLAPTTDTQYF.

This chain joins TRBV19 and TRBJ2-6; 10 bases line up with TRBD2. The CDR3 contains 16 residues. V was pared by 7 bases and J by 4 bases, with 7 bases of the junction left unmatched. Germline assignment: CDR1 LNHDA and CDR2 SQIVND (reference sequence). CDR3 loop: CASKKAGGPGANVLTF. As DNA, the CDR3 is TGTGCCAGTAAGAAAGCGGGAGGGCCGGGGGCCAACGTCCTGACTTTC.

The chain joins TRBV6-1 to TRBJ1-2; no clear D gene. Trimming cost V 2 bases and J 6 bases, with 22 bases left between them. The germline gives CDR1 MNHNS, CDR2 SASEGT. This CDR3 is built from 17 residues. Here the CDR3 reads CASSESMVRRDRHGYTF. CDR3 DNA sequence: TGTGCCAGCAGTGAATCAATGGTGAGACGGGATCGTCATGGCTACACCTTC.

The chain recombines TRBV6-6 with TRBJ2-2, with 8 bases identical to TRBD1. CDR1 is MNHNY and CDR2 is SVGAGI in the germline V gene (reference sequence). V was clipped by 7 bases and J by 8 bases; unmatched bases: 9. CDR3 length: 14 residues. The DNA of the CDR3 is TGTGCCAGCAACCCACTGGACAGGGTGGGGGAGCTGTTTTTT. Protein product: CASNPLDRVGELFF.

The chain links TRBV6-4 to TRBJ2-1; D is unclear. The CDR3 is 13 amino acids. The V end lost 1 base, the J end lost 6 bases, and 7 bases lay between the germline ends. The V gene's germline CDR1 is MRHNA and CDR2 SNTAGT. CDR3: CASSDFSGNEQFF. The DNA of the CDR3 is TGTGCCAGCAGTGACTTTAGTGGCAATGAGCAGTTCTTC.

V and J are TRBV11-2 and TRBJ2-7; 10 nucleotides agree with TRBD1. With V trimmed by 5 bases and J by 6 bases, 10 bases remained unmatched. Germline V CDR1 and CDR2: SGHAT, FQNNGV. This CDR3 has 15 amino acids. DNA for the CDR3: TGTGCCAGCAGCGCCGACCGGGACAGGGGAGGCGAGCAGTACTTC. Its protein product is CASSADRDRGGEQYF.

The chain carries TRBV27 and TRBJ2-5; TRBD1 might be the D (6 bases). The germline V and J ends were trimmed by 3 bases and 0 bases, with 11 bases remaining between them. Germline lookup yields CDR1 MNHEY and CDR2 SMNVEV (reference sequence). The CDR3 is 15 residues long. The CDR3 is CASSFLDRYQETQYF. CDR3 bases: TGTGCCAGCAGTTTTCTAGACAGGTACCAAGAGACCCAGTACTTC.

The CDR3 nucleotides are TGTGCCAGCAGTGGGACAGGGGGGCGACGGCGAGAGACCCAGTACTTC. It is translated as CASSGTGGRRRETQYF. The chain is built from TRBV6-1 and TRBJ2-5; 10 bases align to TRBD1. With V trimmed by 4 bases and J by 4 bases, 9 bases remained unmatched. Germline V gene sequence: CDR1 MNHNS, CDR2 SASEGT. CDR3 length equals 16 residues.

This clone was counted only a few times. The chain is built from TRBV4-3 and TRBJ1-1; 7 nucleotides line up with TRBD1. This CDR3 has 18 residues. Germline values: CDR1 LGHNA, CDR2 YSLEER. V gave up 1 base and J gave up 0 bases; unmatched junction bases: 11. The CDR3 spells CASSQGGGGARMNTEAFF. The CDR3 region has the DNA TGCGCCAGCAGCCAAGGCGGAGGGGGCGCGAGGATGAACACTGAAGCTTTCTTT.

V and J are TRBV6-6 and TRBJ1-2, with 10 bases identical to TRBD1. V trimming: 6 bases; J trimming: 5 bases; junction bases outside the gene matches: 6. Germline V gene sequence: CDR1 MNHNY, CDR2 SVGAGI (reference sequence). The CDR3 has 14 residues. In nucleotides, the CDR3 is TGTGCCAGCAGCCCCGGGACAGGGGTTTATGGCTACACCTTC. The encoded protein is CASSPGTGVYGYTF.

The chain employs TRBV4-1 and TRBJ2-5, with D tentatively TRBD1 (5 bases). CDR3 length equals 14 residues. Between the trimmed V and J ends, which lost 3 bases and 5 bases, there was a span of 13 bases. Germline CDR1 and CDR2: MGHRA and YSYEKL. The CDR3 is CASSHYQGGETQYF. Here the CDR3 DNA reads TGCGCCAGCAGCCACTACCAGGGTGGGGAGACCCAGTACTTC.

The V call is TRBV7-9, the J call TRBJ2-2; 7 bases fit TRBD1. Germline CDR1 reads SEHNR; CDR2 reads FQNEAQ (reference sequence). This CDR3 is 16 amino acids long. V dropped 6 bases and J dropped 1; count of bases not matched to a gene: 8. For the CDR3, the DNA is TGTGCCAGCAGTGCACGGGACAGAATGAACACCGGGGAGCTGTTTTTT. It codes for CASSARDRMNTGELFF.

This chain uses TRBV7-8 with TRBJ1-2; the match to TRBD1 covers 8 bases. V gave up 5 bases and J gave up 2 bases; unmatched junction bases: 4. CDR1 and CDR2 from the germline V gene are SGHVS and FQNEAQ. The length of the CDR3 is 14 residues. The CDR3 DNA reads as TGTGCCAGCAGCAAGAGGACAGGGAACTATGGCTACACCTTC. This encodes CASSKRTGNYGYTF.

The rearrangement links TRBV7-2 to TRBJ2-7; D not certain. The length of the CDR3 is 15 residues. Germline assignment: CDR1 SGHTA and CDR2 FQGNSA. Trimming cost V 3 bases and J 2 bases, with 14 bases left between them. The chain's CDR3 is CASSFLQTKTYEQYF. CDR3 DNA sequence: TGTGCCAGCAGCTTCCTCCAAACGAAGACCTACGAGCAGTACTTC. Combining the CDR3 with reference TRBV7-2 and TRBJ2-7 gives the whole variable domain GAGVSQSPSNKVTEKGKDVELRCDPISGHTALYWYRQSLGQGLEFLIYFQGNSAPDKSGLPSDRFSAERTGGSVSTLTIQRTQQEDSAVYLCASSFLQTKTYEQYFGPGTRLTVT.

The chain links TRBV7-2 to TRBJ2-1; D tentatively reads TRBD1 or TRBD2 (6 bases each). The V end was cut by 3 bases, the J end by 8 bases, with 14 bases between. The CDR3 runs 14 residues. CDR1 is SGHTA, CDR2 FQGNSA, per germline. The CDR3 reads CASSFSGGEDEQFF. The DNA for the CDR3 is TGTGCCAGCAGCTTCTCCGGGGGCGAGGATGAGCAGTTCTTC.

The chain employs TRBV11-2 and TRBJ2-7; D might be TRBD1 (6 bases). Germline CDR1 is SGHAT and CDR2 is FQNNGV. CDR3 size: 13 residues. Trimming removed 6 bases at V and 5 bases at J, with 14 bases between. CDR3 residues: CASRGLGAHEQYF. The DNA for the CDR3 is TGTGCCAGCAGAGGGCTGGGGGCGCACGAGCAGTACTTC.

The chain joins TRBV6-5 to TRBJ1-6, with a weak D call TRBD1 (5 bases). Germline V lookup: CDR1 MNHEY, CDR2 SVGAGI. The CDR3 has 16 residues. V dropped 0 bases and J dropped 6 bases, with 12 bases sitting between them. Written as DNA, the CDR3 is TGTGCCAGCAGTTACTCGATCGGGGCCTCTAATTCACCCCTCCACTTT. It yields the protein CASSYSIGASNSPLHF.

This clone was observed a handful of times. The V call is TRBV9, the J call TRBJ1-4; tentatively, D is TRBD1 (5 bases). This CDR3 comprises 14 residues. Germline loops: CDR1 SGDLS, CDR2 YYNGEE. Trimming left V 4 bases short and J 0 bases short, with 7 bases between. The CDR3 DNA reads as TGTGCCAGCAGCTTGACAGCAACTAATGAAAAACTGTTTTTT. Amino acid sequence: CASSLTATNEKLFF. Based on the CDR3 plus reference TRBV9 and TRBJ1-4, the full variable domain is DSGVTQTPKHLITATGQRVTLRCSPRSGDLSVYWYQQSLDQGLQFLIQYYNGEERAKGNILERFSAQQFPDLHSELNLSSLELGDSALYFCASSLTATNEKLFFGSGTQLSVL.

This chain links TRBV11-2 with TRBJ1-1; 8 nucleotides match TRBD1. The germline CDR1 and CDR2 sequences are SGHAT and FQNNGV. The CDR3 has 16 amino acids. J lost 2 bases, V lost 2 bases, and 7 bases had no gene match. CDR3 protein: CASSLSWTGINTEAFF. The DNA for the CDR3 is TGTGCCAGCAGCTTATCCTGGACAGGGATAAACACTGAAGCTTTCTTT.

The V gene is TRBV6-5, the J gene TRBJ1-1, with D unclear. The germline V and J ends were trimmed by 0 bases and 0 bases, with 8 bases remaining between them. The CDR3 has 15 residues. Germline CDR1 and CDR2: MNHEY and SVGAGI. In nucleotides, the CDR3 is TGTGCCAGCAGTTACTCAAGGGAAATGAACACTGAAGCTTTCTTT. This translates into CASSYSREMNTEAFF.